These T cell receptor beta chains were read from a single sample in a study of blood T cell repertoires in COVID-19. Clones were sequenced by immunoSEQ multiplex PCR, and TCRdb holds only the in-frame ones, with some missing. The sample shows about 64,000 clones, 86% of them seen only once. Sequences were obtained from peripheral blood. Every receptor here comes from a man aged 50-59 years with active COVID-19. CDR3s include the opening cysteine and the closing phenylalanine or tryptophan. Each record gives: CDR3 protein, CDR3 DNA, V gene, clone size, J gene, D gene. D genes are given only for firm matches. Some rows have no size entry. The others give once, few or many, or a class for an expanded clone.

CDR3aa: CASSSGKAGRIDTQYF; CDR3nt: TGTGCCAGCAGCTCGGGAAAAGCGGGGCGGATAGATACGCAGTATTTT; v_gene: TRBV11-3; abundance: .; j_gene: TRBJ2-3; d_gene: TRBD2
CDR3aa: CASSYTGSTGELFF; CDR3nt: TGTGCCAGCAGTTACACCGGGAGCACCGGGGAGCTGTTTTTT; v_gene: TRBV6-5; abundance: .; j_gene: TRBJ2-2; d_gene: .
CDR3aa: CASSGGAEQETQYF; CDR3nt: TGTGCCAGTAGTGGGGGGGCCGAACAAGAGACCCAGTACTTC; v_gene: TRBV19; abundance: .; j_gene: TRBJ2-5; d_gene: .
CDR3aa: CATSREAGPLREQYF; CDR3nt: TGTGCCACCAGCAGAGAGGCGGGTCCTTTGCGCGAGCAGTACTTC; v_gene: TRBV15; abundance: .; j_gene: TRBJ2-7; d_gene: .
CDR3aa: CASSMNRGWNQPQHF; CDR3nt: TGTGCCAGTAGTATGAACAGGGGGTGGAATCAGCCCCAGCATTTT; v_gene: TRBV19; abundance: once; j_gene: TRBJ1-5; d_gene: TRBD1
CDR3aa: CASTTLPGNQPQHF; CDR3nt: TGTGCCAGCACCACGCTGCCGGGCAATCAGCCCCAGCATTTT; v_gene: TRBV2; abundance: .; j_gene: TRBJ1-5; d_gene: .
CDR3aa: CASSLTQREGLSPFTDTQYF; CDR3nt: TGTGCCAGCAGTTTAACCCAGCGGGAGGGCCTTTCCCCCTTCACAGATACGCAGTATTTT; v_gene: TRBV28; abundance: .; j_gene: TRBJ2-3; d_gene: TRBD2
CDR3aa: CAISENAGQGGYEQYF; CDR3nt: TGTGCCATCAGTGAGAATGCGGGACAGGGTGGTTACGAGCAGTACTTC; v_gene: TRBV10-3; abundance: .; j_gene: TRBJ2-7; d_gene: TRBD1
CDR3aa: CASSYSGGNQPQHF; CDR3nt: TGTGCCAGCAGTTACTCGGGGGGTAATCAGCCCCAGCATTTT; v_gene: TRBV6-6; abundance: .; j_gene: TRBJ1-5; d_gene: .
CDR3aa: CASSLVYASAGTEAFF; CDR3nt: TGTGCCAGCAGCTTAGTTTATGCCTCGGCGGGCACTGAAGCTTTCTTT; v_gene: TRBV7-9; abundance: .; j_gene: TRBJ1-1; d_gene: .
CDR3aa: CASSQDQAGEGEQFF; CDR3nt: TGTGCCAGCAGCCAAGATCAAGCGGGGGAAGGTGAGCAGTTCTTC; v_gene: TRBV3-1/TRBV3-2; abundance: .; j_gene: TRBJ2-1; d_gene: TRBD2